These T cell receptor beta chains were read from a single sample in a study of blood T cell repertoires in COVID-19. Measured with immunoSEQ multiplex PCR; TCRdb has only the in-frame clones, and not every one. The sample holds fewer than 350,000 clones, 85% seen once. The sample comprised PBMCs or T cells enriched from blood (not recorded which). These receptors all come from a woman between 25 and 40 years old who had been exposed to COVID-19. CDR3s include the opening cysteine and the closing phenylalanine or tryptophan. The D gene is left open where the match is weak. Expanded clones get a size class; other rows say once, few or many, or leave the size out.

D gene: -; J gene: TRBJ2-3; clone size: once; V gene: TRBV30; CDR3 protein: CAWCPGSDTQYF; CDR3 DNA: TGTGCCTGGTGTCCGGGGTCAGATACGCAGTATTTT
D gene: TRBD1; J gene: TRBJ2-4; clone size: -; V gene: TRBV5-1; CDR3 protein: CASSPTGMAKNIQYF; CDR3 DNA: TGCGCCAGCAGCCCGACAGGGATGGCCAAAAACATTCAGTACTTC
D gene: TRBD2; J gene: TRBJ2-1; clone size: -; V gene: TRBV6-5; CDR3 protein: CASSYLRGGEQFF; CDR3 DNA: TGTGCCAGCAGTTACCTCCGGGGGGGTGAGCAGTTCTTC
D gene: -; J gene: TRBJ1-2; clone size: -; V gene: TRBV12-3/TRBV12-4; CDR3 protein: CASSLKGGYGYTF; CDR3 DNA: TGTGCCAGCAGTTTGAAGGGAGGGTATGGCTACACCTTC
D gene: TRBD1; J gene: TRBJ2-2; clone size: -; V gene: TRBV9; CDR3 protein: CASSVDRVNTGELFF; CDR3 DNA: TGTGCCAGCAGCGTGGACAGGGTGAACACCGGGGAGCTGTTTTTT
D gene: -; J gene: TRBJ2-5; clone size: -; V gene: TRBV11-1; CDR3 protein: CASSPGELLYQETQYF; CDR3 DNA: TGTGCCAGCAGCCCCGGGGAATTATTGTACCAAGAGACCCAGTACTTC
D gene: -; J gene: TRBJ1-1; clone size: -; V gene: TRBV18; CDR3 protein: CASSTQETEAFF; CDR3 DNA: TGTGCCAGCTCAACACAGGAGACTGAAGCTTTCTTT
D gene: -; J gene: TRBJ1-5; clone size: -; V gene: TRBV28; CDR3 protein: CASSEGGQPQHF; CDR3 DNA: TGTGCCAGCAGCGAAGGGGGTCAGCCCCAGCATTTT
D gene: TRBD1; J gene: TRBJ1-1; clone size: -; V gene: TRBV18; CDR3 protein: CASSPGTGSRTEAFF; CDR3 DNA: TGTGCCAGCTCACCAGGGACAGGGTCTCGCACTGAAGCTTTCTTT
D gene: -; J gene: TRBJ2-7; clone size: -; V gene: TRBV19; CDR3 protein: CASSLLWAGETYEQYF; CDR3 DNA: TGTGCCAGTAGTCTCCTATGGGCGGGCGAAACCTACGAGCAGTACTTC
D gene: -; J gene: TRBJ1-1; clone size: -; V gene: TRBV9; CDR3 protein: CASSVGGYTEAFF; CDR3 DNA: TGTGCCAGCAGCGTGGGGGGATACACTGAAGCTTTCTTT
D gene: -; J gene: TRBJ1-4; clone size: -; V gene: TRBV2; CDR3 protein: CASSEQGEANEKLFF; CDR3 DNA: TGTGCCAGCAGTGAACAGGGTGAGGCTAATGAAAAACTGTTTTTT
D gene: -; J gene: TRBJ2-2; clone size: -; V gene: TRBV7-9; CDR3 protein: CASSLSMSTGELFF; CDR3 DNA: TGTGCCAGCAGCCTCTCTATGAGCACCGGGGAGCTGTTTTTT
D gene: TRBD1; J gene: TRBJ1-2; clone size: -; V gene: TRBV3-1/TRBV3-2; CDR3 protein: CASSRATGGAAYGYTF; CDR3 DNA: TGTGCCAGCAGCCGAGCGACAGGGGGCGCGGCCTATGGCTACACCTTC
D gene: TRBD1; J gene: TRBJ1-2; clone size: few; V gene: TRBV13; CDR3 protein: CASSIRGQGADYGYTF; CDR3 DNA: TGTGCCAGCAGCATCAGAGGACAGGGGGCCGACTATGGCTACACCTTC